A single sample gave rise to the 26 T cell receptor beta chains below, sequenced in a study of blood T cell repertoires in COVID-19 (dated by TCRdb to the early 2020s). The library was built by means of the immunoSEQ multiplex PCR assay. TCRdb limited this immuneACCESS table to in-frame rearrangements with V and J called. A share of clones is missing; checked studies link under half to unresolved V genes, and the rest is unexplained. Across this sample there are 210,000 or so clones, with roughly 80% seen only once. Together, the top ten hold around an eighth of the sample. The source material was peripheral blood. The receptors shown here come from a man in his fifties who had recovered from COVID-19.

V and J are TRBV9 and TRBJ1-2, with D hard to call. Trimming pared 2 bases from V and 8 bases from J, leaving 13 bases between. The germline gives CDR1 SGDLS, CDR2 YYNGEE. The CDR3 totals 13 residues. CDR3 coding DNA: TGTGCCAGCAGCGTTGGGCCGCCGGGAGGCTACACCTTC. Protein: CASSVGPPGGYTF. The variable domain in full, completed from reference TRBV9 and TRBJ1-2, reads DSGVTQTPKHLITATGQRVTLRCSPRSGDLSVYWYQQSLDQGLQFLIQYYNGEERAKGNILERFSAQQFPDLHSELNLSSLELGDSALYFCASSVGPPGGYTFGSGTRLTVV.

The chain combines TRBV3-1 (or the pseudogene TRBV3-2) with TRBJ1-2, with D possibly matching TRBD1 (5 bases). V lost 0 bases and J 7 bases, leaving 12 bases between the germline ends. The CDR3 runs 14 residues. The V gene's germline CDR1 is LGHDT and CDR2 YNNKEL (reference sequence). The CDR3 DNA is TGTGCCAGCAGCCAAGAGGCCAGGGCCCCTGGCTACACCTTC. Translation: CASSQEARAPGYTF.

The chain employs TRBV12-3 or TRBV12-4 and TRBJ2-7; D not certain. Trimming took off 2 bases at V and 2 bases at J, with 7 bases between the two ends. The CDR3 extends over 13 amino acids. The CDR3 coding sequence is TGTGCCAGCAGTTTATACGAGACCTACGAGCAGTACTTC. It encodes CASSLYETYEQYF.

The table lists this clone with a count of one. The V gene is TRBV5-1, the J gene TRBJ1-1, with TRBD1 identical over 8 bases. V lost 4 bases to trimming and J lost 5 bases; unmatched junction nucleotides: 7. The CDR3 loop spans 14 amino acids. The germline V gene encodes CDR1 SGHRS and CDR2 YFSETQ. In nucleotides, the CDR3 is TGCGCCAGCAGCCAGGGGGCTTTAAGGACTGAAGCTTTCTTT. It codes for CASSQGALRTEAFF.

This chain uses TRBV5-1 with TRBJ2-3, with D perhaps matching TRBD2 (6 bases). CDR1 SGHRS and CDR2 YFSETQ come from the germline V gene. The V gene lost 4 bases and the J gene lost 0 bases, with 18 bases spanning the gap. This CDR3 region has 17 residues. CDR3 DNA sequence: TGCGCCAGCAGCCGGACTGGTAGCGGTTCTAGCACAGATACGCAGTATTTT. Protein: CASSRTGSGSSTDTQYF.

This clone was recorded a few times. V and J are TRBV29-1 and TRBJ1-2; possibly TRBD1 for D (6 bases). Trimming stripped 5 bases from V and 6 bases from J, with 19 bases between. This CDR3 comprises 14 residues. The germline gives CDR1 SQVTM, CDR2 ANQGSEA. The DNA for the CDR3 is TGCAGCGTTTTAGACATGAAGGGGGTAGATGGCTACACCTTC. Amino acid sequence: CSVLDMKGVDGYTF.

The V call is TRBV3-1 (or the pseudogene TRBV3-2), the J call TRBJ2-1; 9 bases map to TRBD2. The CDR3 covers 16 residues. V lost 4 bases, J lost 5 bases, and 9 bases stayed unmatched. From germline, CDR1 is LGHDT and CDR2 YNNKEL (reference sequence). For the CDR3, the DNA is TGTGCCAGCAGCCGGAAATTAGCGGGAGATAACAATGAGCAGTTCTTC. Encoded protein: CASSRKLAGDNNEQFF.

The chain links TRBV7-3 to TRBJ2-2; 7 nucleotides match TRBD2. Germline values: CDR1 SGHTA, CDR2 FQGTGA. This CDR3 contains 15 residues. The J segment lost 2 bases and the V segment lost 3 bases, leaving 3 bases of the junction unmatched. The CDR3 DNA is TGTGCCAGCAGCTTGGGAGGGCGTAACACCGGGGAGCTGTTTTTT. The encoded protein is CASSLGGRNTGELFF.

This clone was recorded a few times. The chain couples TRBV28 to TRBJ1-5; 10 bases are shared with TRBD1. Per the germline V gene, CDR1 is MDHEN and CDR2 is SYDVKM. The ends lost 6 bases at V and 6 bases at J; junction bases unmatched: 5. This CDR3 has 14 amino acids. CDR3 region: CASSPTGGGQPQHF. DNA of the CDR3: TGTGCCAGCAGCCCGACAGGGGGCGGTCAGCCCCAGCATTTT.

V and J are TRBV3-1 (or the pseudogene TRBV3-2) and TRBJ2-7; tentatively, D is TRBD1 (5 bases). The ends were cut back, 1 base at V and 6 bases at J, with 19 bases in the middle. Germline lookup yields CDR1 LGHDT and CDR2 YNNKEL (reference sequence). The CDR3 loop spans 16 amino acids. The CDR3 protein is CASSQAVGPKGREQYF. The CDR3 nucleotides are TGTGCCAGCAGCCAAGCCGTAGGGCCTAAGGGGCGCGAGCAGTACTTC.

The chain is built from TRBV5-1 and TRBJ2-1, with 8 bases identical to TRBD1. Germline-derived CDR1 and CDR2 are SGHRS and YFSETQ. Germline trimming cut 4 bases from V and 7 bases from J; bases unmatched to any gene: 7. The CDR3 runs to 14 residues. Written as DNA, the CDR3 is TGCGCCAGCAGCCCTGGACAGGGATCGAATGAGCAGTTCTTC. Translated: CASSPGQGSNEQFF.

J is TRBJ1-2 and V is TRBV19; D is perhaps TRBD1 (5 bases). With 3 bases removed from V and 3 bases from J, the gap between germline ends came to 14 bases. The CDR3 totals 15 residues. The germline V gene encodes CDR1 LNHDA and CDR2 SQIVND (reference sequence). The CDR3 region is CASSISAGNDYGYTF. The CDR3 DNA follows: TGTGCCAGTAGTATCTCGGCAGGGAATGACTATGGCTACACCTTC.

The chain has TRBV6-5 and TRBJ1-2; the match to TRBD1 covers 9 bases. Unmatched junction bases numbered 6, after V lost 0 bases and J lost 4 bases. This CDR3 is 16 amino acids long. CDR1 is MNHEY and CDR2 is SVGAGI in the germline V gene. In DNA form, the CDR3 reads TGTGCCAGCAGTTACTCAAGGACAGGGGTTCCCTATGGCTACACCTTC. Its translation: CASSYSRTGVPYGYTF.

This rearrangement joins TRBV18 to TRBJ1-1, with D possibly being TRBD1 (6 bases). Trimming removed 4 bases from V and 2 bases from J, with 11 bases in between. The length of the CDR3 is 14 residues. CDR1 and CDR2 (germline): KGHSH, LQKENI. The CDR3 protein is CASSLGQPNTEAFF. The CDR3 region has the DNA TGTGCCAGCTCACTGGGACAACCAAACACTGAAGCTTTCTTT.

The chain has TRBV6-5 and TRBJ2-7; a possible D gene is TRBD1 (6 bases). This CDR3 contains 14 residues. The V gene lost 5 bases and the J gene lost 0 bases, with 11 bases spanning the gap. Per germline, CDR1 MNHEY and CDR2 SVGAGI. Written as DNA, the CDR3 is TGTGCCAGCAGTCTAGACAGGACCTCCTACGAGCAGTACTTC. It translates to CASSLDRTSYEQYF.

The chain links TRBV7-3 to TRBJ2-3; 14 bases map to TRBD2. This CDR3 contains 16 residues. Germline lookup yields CDR1 SGHTA and CDR2 FQGTGA. Unmatched junction bases numbered 6, after V lost 5 bases and J lost 5 bases. The CDR3 loop reads CASSPKGTSGRDTQYF. DNA for the CDR3: TGTGCCAGCAGCCCTAAAGGGACTAGCGGGAGAGATACGCAGTATTTT.

The rearrangement uses TRBV7-2 and TRBJ2-1; 9 nucleotides align to TRBD2. Germline V gene lookup returns CDR1 SGHTA and CDR2 FQGNSA. V was pared by 5 bases and J by 4 bases, with 6 bases of the junction left unmatched. The CDR3 has 15 residues. The CDR3 here is CASSGDSGSYNEQFF. The CDR3 DNA reads as TGTGCCAGCAGCGGCGATAGCGGGAGTTACAATGAGCAGTTCTTC.

The gene calls are TRBV21-1 and TRBJ2-7; TRBD1 reflects the table's D call only, with no check against the DNA. TRBV21-1 is annotated as a pseudogene. The CDR3 consists of 15 residues. As DNA, the CDR3 is TGTGCCAGCAGCAAAGATGGGGGCAACTCCTACGAGCAGTACTTC. Protein sequence: CASSKDGGNSYEQYF.

J is TRBJ2-2 and V is TRBV7-8; 14 positions match TRBD2. This CDR3 has 17 residues. The V segment lost 5 bases and the J segment 5 bases; nucleotides outside the gene matches: 7. Germline loops: CDR1 SGHVS, CDR2 FQNEAQ. CDR3 in DNA: TGTGCCAGCAGCATGACTAGCGGGAGGGCCTGGACCGGGGAGCTGTTTTTT. This encodes CASSMTSGRAWTGELFF.

On this clone itself: At one of its ends the junction is not consistent with the germline gene, which may arise from a read error. The chain joins TRBV7-2 to TRBJ2-7; D is perhaps TRBD1 (5 bases). This CDR3 contains 13 residues. Germline V gene lookup returns CDR1 SGHTA and CDR2 FQGNSA. CDR3 in DNA: TGTGCCAGCAGCTTAGCGCTTCAGGGTCCCAGCCATTTC. The encoded protein is CASSLALQGPSHF.

This chain connects TRBV24-1 to TRBJ2-5, with 8 positions matching TRBD2. Trimming removed 1 base from V and 5 bases from J; junction bases left unmatched: 11. CDR3 length: 17 residues. Germline CDR1 is KGHDR and CDR2 is SFDVKD. DNA for the CDR3: TGTGCCACCAGTGATTTTTATCTAGCGGGTCCGAGGGAGACCCAGTACTTC. Protein product: CATSDFYLAGPRETQYF.

V and J are TRBV7-2 and TRBJ2-4, with 9 bases aligning to TRBD1. This CDR3 spans 14 amino acids. V gave up 4 bases and J gave up 5 bases; unmatched junction bases: 3. Germline CDR1 SGHTA, CDR2 FQGNSA. The CDR3 coding sequence is TGTGCCAGCAGCTCAAGGACAGGGGAAAACATTCAGTACTTC. It codes for CASSSRTGENIQYF.

The J gene is TRBJ1-5, the V gene TRBV2; weak D call: TRBD1 (5 bases). Germline V gene data show CDR1 as SNHLY and CDR2 as FYNNEI. The CDR3 extends over 13 amino acids. V was pared by 7 bases and J by 2 bases, with 9 bases between. The CDR3 reads CASKVQGNQPQHF. The CDR3 DNA follows: TGTGCCAGCAAGGTACAGGGCAATCAGCCCCAGCATTTT.

The chain recombines TRBV28 with TRBJ1-6, with D tentatively TRBD1 (6 bases). V dropped 7 bases and J dropped 7 bases, with 14 bases sitting between them. This CDR3 region has 14 residues. The germline V gene has CDR1 MDHEN and CDR2 SYDVKM. CDR3 sequence (DNA): TGTGCCAGCACCCCTTATCAGGGGAATTCACCCCTCCACTTT. It translates to CASTPYQGNSPLHF.

DNA for the CDR3: TGTGCCAGCAGTTTGGACGGCGGGGCGAACACCGGGGAGCTGTTTTTT. It encodes CASSLDGGANTGELFF. The rearrangement links TRBV6-5 to TRBJ2-2, with a weak D call TRBD2 (6 bases). Germline loops: CDR1 MNHEY, CDR2 SVGAGI. CDR3 length: 16 residues. Trimming took 4 bases from V and 0 from J, leaving 12 bases between them.

This chain uses TRBV5-8 with TRBJ1-1; D possibly corresponds to TRBD1 (5 bases). Trimming shortened V by 5 bases and J by 4 bases, and 12 bases separated the two germline ends. Germline V gene data show CDR1 as SGHTS and CDR2 as YDEGEE. The CDR3 totals 13 residues. The CDR3: CASRPVGVTEAFF. CDR3 DNA sequence: TGTGCCAGCAGACCCGTAGGGGTCACTGAAGCTTTCTTT.